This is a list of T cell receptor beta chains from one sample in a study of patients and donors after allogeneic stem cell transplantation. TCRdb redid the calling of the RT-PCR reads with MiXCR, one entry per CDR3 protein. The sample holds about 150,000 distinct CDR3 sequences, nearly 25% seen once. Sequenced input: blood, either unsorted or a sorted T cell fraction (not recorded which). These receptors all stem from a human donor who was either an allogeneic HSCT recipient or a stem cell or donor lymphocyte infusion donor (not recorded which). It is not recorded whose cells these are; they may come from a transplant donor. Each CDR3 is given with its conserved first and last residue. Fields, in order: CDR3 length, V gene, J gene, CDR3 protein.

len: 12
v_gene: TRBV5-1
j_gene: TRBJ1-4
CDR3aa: CASSLDWEKLFF

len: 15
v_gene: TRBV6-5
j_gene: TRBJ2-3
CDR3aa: CASRHEGSREDTQYF

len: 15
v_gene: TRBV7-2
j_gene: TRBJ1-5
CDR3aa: CASSLAGPSNQPQHF

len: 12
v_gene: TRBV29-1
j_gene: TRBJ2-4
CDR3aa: CSVAVAKNIQYF

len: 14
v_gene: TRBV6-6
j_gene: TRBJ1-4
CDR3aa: CASSSTGVEEKLFF

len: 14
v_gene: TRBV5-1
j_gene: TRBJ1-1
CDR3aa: CASSSGDRNTEAFF

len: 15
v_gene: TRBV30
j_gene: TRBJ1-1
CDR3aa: CAWSGQGAPYAEAFF

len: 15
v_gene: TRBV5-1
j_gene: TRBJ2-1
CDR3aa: CASNTGGPSYNEQFF

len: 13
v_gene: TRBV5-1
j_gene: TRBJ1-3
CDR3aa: CASSTFSGNTIYF

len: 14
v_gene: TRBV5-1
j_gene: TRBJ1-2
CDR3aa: CASSPGQGAYGYTF

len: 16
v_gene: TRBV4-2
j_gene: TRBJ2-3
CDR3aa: CASSQDGVTDTDTQYF

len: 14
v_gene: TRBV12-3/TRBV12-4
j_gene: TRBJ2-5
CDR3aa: CASSSRQGWETQYF

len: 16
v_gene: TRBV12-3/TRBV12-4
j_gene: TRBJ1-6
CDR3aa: CASSSDRGQSNSPLHF

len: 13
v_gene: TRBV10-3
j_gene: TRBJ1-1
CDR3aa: CAIRGQAVTEAFF

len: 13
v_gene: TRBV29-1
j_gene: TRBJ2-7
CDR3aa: CSVDRGGGIEQYF

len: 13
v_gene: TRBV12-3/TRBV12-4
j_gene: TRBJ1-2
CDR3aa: CASTLSGNYGYTF

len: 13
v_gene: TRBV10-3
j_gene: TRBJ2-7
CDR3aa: CAISEVGGHEQYF

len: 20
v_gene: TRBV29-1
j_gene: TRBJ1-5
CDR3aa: CSVEREQGAPYSYSNQPQHF

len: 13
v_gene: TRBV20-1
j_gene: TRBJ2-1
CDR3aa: CSARGGANNEQFF

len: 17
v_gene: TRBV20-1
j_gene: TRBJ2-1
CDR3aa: CSASHLAGGPGNYEQFF

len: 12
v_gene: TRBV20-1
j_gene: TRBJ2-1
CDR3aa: CSANPSYNEQFF

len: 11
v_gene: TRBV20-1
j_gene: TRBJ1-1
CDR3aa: CSASRDTEAFF

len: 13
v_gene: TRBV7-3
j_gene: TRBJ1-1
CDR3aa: CASSQDRETEAFF

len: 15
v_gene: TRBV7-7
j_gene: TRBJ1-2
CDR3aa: CASSLATGANYGYTF

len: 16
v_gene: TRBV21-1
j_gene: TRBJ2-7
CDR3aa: CASSKEDSLSPYEQYF

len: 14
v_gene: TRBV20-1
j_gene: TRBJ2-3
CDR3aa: CSASGGRGADTQYF

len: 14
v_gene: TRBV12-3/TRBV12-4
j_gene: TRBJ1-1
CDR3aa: CASTATGMNTEAFF

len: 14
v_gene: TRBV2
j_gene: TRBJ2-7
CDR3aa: CANFLAGESYEQYF

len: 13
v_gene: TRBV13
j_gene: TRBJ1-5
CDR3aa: CASSRAGNQPQHF

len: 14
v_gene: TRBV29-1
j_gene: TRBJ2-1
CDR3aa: CSVATSKTYNEQFF

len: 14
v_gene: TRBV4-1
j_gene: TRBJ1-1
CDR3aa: CASRRGVWDTEAFF

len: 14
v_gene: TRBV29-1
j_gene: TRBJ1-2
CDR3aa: CSVEEGSFNYGYTF

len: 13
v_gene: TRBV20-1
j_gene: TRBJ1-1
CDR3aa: CSARSSKNTEAFF

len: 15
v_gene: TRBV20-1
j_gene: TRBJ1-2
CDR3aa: CSARTTRLGNYGYTF

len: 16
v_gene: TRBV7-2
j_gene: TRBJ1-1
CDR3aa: CASSHLIMGKNTEAFF

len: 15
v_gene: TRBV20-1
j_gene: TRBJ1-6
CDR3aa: CSAQRDPGDNSPLHF

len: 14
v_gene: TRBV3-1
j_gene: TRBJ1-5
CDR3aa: CASSQRVSNQPQHF

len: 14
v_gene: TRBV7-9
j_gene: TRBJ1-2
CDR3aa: CASSLAASAYGYTF

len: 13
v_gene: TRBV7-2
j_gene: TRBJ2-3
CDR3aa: CASSTQLGDTQYF

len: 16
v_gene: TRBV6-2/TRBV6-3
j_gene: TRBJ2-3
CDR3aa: CASSYFTGGEGDTQYF

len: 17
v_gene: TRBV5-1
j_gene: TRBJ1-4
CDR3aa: CASSSGTGVATNEKLFF

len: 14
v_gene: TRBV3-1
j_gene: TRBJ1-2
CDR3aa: CASSQAPSSRGYTF

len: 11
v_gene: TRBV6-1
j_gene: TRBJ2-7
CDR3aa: CASFDPYEQYF

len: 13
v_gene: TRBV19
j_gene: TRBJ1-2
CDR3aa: CASAGTGNYGYTF

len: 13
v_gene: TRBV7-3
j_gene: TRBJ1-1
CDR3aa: CASSLGSITEAFF

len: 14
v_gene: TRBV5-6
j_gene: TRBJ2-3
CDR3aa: CASGNRKSTDTQYF

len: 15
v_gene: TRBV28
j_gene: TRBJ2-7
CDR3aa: CASSLRSPLDYEQYF

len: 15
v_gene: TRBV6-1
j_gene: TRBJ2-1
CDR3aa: CASSALLDRVSEQFF

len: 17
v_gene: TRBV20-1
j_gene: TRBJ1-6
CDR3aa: CSARDLGTSSYNSPLHF

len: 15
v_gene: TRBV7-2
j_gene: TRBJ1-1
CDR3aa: CASSFGGARDTEAFF

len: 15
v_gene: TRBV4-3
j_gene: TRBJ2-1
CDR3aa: CASSQDTSSYNEQFF

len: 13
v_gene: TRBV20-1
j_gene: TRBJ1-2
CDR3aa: CSATNRQWGGYTF